The 11 T cell receptor beta chains reported below all come from one sample, sequenced in a study of T cell responses to AZD1222 COVID-19 vaccine. Sequencing was performed with immunoSEQ multiplex PCR; in TCRdb, only in-frame clones are kept and a portion is missing. The data hold roughly 100,000 clones, with approximately 86% observed a single time. Sequenced here: peripheral blood, sampled 28 days after the second dose of the MenACWY control vaccine. Every receptor here comes from an adult who received the MenACWY meningococcal vaccine as a control.

The V call is TRBV12-3 or TRBV12-4, the J call TRBJ1-2, with D perhaps matching TRBD1 (6 bases). The CDR3 loop spans 12 amino acids. Trimming shortened V by 3 bases and J by 8 bases, and 10 bases separated the two germline ends. CDR3 residues: CASSFGQSGYTF. CDR3 coding DNA: TGTGCCAGCAGTTTTGGACAGTCGGGCTACACCTTC.

The chain combines TRBV12-3 or TRBV12-4 with TRBJ1-2, with unresolved D. The CDR3 runs 13 residues. The V end was cut by 6 bases, the J end by 2 bases, with 10 bases between. The CDR3 loop is CASSLDGNYGYTF. DNA for the CDR3: TGTGCCAGCAGCCTGGACGGAAACTATGGCTACACCTTC.

The gene calls are TRBV4-3 and TRBJ1-6; TRBD1 agrees at 7 bases. The CDR3 extends over 18 amino acids. Germline CDR1 and CDR2: LGHNA and YSLEER. The trim removed 1 base at V and 6 bases at J, leaving 12 bases unmatched. CDR3 sequence (DNA): TGCGCCAGCAGCCAAGCCCCAGGGGGGGGAAGAAGTAATTCACCCCTCCACTTT. This sequence encodes CASSQAPGGGRSNSPLHF.

This clone was recorded once. The chain combines TRBV5-4 with TRBJ2-7, with D maybe TRBD2 (5 bases). The CDR3 totals 13 residues. The V gene's germline CDR1 is SGHNT and CDR2 YYREEE (reference sequence). V lost 9 bases to trimming and J lost 0 bases, with 13 bases between them. The CDR3 sequence is CATKSAASYEQYF. As DNA, the CDR3 is TGTGCCACCAAATCAGCGGCCTCCTACGAGCAGTACTTC.

The rearrangement uses TRBV29-1 and TRBJ2-7; D unresolved. CDR1 is SQVTM, CDR2 ANQGSEA, per germline. The CDR3 has 13 amino acids. With 4 bases removed from V and 1 base from J, the gap between germline ends came to 11 bases. The CDR3 spells CSVGPPKSYEQYF. The CDR3 coding sequence is TGCAGCGTTGGCCCCCCTAAGTCCTACGAGCAGTACTTC.

The chain couples TRBV5-1 to TRBJ2-5, with D hard to call. The CDR3 totals 14 residues. The germline CDR1 and CDR2 sequences are SGHRS and YFSETQ. The V and J ends lost 0 bases and 5 bases respectively, with 11 bases between them. Here the CDR3 DNA reads TGCGCCAGCAGCTTGGGGAGAAATAGGGAGACCCAGTACTTC. Amino acids: CASSLGRNRETQYF.

J is TRBJ1-1 and V is TRBV28; D is ambiguous. Germline V gives CDR1 MDHEN, CDR2 SYDVKM. The V gene lost 3 bases and the J gene lost 1 base, with 12 bases spanning the gap. The CDR3 spans 15 residues. The CDR3 coding sequence is TGTGCCAGCAGTTTCCCCCGGTCGGGGAACACTGAAGCTTTCTTT. Translated: CASSFPRSGNTEAFF.

This clone is a singleton in its sample. The chain combines TRBV6-5 with TRBJ1-4; 8 nucleotides line up with TRBD1. V lost 8 bases and J lost 4; bases outside the gene matches: 3. Germline V lookup: CDR1 MNHEY, CDR2 SVGAGI. CDR3 length: 13 amino acids. The CDR3 here is CASGQGGNEKLFF. The CDR3 coding sequence is TGTGCCAGCGGACAGGGAGGTAATGAAAAACTGTTTTTT.

The rearrangement links TRBV9 to TRBJ2-3; the D gene could be TRBD1 or TRBD2 (7 bases each). V dropped 4 bases and J dropped 1 base, with 13 bases sitting between them. Germline V gene lookup returns CDR1 SGDLS and CDR2 YYNGEE. This CDR3 has 15 amino acids. The CDR3 is CASSIQGRGTDTQYF. The CDR3 DNA reads TGTGCCAGCAGCATACAGGGGAGGGGCACAGATACGCAGTATTTT. Based on the CDR3 plus reference TRBV9 and TRBJ2-3, the full variable domain is DSGVTQTPKHLITATGQRVTLRCSPRSGDLSVYWYQQSLDQGLQFLIQYYNGEERAKGNILERFSAQQFPDLHSELNLSSLELGDSALYFCASSIQGRGTDTQYFGPGTRLTVL.

The chain carries TRBV5-1 and TRBJ2-5; 11 bases align to TRBD1. Germline V gene data show CDR1 as SGHRS and CDR2 as YFSETQ. CDR3 length: 14 residues. Unmatched junction bases numbered 3, after V lost 4 bases and J lost 4 bases. CDR3 coding DNA: TGCGCCAGCAGCCTAGGGACAGGGGGAGAGACCCAGTACTTC. It translates to CASSLGTGGETQYF. Using reference TRBV5-1 and TRBJ2-5 for the parts outside the CDR3, the full variable domain is KAGVTQTPRYLIKTRGQQVTLSCSPISGHRSVSWYQQTPGQGLQFLFEYFSETQRNKGNFPGRFSGRQFSNSRSEMNVSTLELGDSALYLCASSLGTGGETQYFGPGTRLLVL.

The rearrangement joins TRBV28 to TRBJ2-1; TRBD2 matches at 16 bases. The CDR3 consists of 19 residues. Per the germline V gene, CDR1 is MDHEN and CDR2 is SYDVKM. V gave up 5 bases and J gave up 0 bases; unmatched junction bases: 7. CDR3 sequence: CASSRPGLAGGSSYNEQFF. Written as DNA, the CDR3 is TGTGCCAGCAGTAGACCGGGACTAGCGGGGGGGAGCTCCTACAATGAGCAGTTCTTC.